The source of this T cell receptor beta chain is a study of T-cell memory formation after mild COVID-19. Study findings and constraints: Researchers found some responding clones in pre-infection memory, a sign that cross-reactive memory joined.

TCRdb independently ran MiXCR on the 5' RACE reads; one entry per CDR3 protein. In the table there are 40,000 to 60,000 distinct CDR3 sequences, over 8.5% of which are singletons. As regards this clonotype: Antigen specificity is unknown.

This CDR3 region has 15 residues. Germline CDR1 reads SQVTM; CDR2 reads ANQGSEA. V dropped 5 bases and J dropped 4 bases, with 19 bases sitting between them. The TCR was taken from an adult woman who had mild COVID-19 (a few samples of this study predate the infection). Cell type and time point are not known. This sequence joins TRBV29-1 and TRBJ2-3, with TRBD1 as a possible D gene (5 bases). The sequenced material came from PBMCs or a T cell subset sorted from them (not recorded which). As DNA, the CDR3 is TGCAGCGTTCTCCGGCAGGGCTACGGCTCAGATACGCAGTATTTT. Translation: CSVLRQGYGSDTQYF.